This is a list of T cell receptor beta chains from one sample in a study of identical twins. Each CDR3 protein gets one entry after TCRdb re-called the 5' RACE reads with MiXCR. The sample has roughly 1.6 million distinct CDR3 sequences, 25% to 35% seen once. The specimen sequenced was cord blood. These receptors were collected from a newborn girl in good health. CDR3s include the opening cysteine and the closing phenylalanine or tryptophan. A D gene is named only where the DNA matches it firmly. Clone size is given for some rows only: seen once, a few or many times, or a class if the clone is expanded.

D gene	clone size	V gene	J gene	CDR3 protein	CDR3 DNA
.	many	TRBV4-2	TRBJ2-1	CASSQASPLFNEQFF	TGTGCCAGCAGCCAGGCTAGTCCCCTTTTTAATGAGCAGTTCTTC
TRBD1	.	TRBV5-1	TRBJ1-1	CASSTWTGGNTEAFF	TGCGCCAGCAGCACCTGGACAGGGGGGAACACTGAAGCTTTCTTT
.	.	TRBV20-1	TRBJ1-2	CSATRSNYGYTF	TGCAGTGCTACCCGATCTAACTATGGCTACACCTTC
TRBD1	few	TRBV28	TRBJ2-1	CASTEAGTALGNEQFF	TGTGCCAGCACCGAAGCCGGGACAGCCTTAGGTAATGAGCAGTTCTTC
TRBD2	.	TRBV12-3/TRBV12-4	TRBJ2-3	CASRGTSGETDTQYF	TGTGCCAGCAGAGGGACTAGCGGGGAAACAGATACGCAGTATTTT
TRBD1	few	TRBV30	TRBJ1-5	CAWDRGNQPQHF	TGTGCCTGGGACAGGGGGAATCAGCCCCAGCATTTT
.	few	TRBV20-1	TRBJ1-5	CSARDPRYSNQPQHF	TGCAGTGCTAGAGATCCTCGATATAGCAATCAGCCCCAGCATTTT
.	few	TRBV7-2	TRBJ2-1	CASSLVGNLLYNEQFF	TGTGCCAGCAGCTTAGTCGGGAATCTGCTTTACAATGAGCAGTTCTTC
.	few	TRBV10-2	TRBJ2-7	CASGQAFEQYF	TGCGCCAGCGGTCAGGCCTTCGAGCAGTACTTC
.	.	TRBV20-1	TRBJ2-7	CSLTSPSYNEQYF	TGCAGCTTGACTAGTCCCTCCTACAATGAGCAGTACTTC
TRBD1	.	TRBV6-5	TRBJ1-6	CASSYGQGDNSPLHF	TGTGCCAGCAGTTACGGACAGGGTGATAATTCACCCCTCCACTTT
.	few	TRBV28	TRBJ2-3	CASSFGRLNTDTQYF	TGTGCCAGCAGTTTCGGCAGGCTAAACACAGATACGCAGTATTTT
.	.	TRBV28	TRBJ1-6	CASSPLAHILPDNSPLHF	TGTGCCAGCAGTCCACTAGCCCACATCCTCCCAGATAATTCACCCCTCCACTTT
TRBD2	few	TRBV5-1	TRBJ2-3	CASSLLGTSEDTQYF	TGCGCCAGCAGCTTGCTAGGGACTAGCGAAGATACGCAGTATTTT
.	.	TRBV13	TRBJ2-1	CASSAGLWVGQFF	TGTGCCAGCAGCGCAGGGTTATGGGTCGGGCAGTTCTTC
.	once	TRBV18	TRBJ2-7	CASSPSGATEQYF	TGTGCCAGCTCACCATCGGGAGCGACCGAGCAGTACTTC